This T cell receptor beta chain was sequenced for a study of CD8+ T cells in alopecia areata. About the research overall: Once tofacitinib had been taken for 6 to 18 months, 6 months off drug followed.

Extraction and reverse transcription of RNA yielded cDNA as the sequencing template. Data came from immunoSEQ multiplex PCR; TCRdb stores just in-frame clones and leaves some out. The table records some 200,000 clones, over 45% of them present only once. Worth noting for this clone: As yet, its antigen is unknown.

As to treatment: oral pan-JAK inhibitor, 5-10 mg twice daily. Study results and limitations: With one nonresponder, baseline CD8+ expansion's link to response remains uncertain.

Trimming took 7 bases from V and 7 from J; bases not matched to a gene: 11. The CDR3 has 14 amino acids. CDR1 is MDHEN and CDR2 is SYDVKM in the germline V gene. This TCR came from a human donor with alopecia areata. The chain uses TRBV28 and TRBJ1-2; 8 bases agree with TRBD1. This material consisted of CD4+ T cells sorted from blood, taken at week 24, from a patient treated with tofacitinib. CDR3 sequence reads: CASTLRLDRAGYTF. The CDR3 DNA reads as TGTGCCAGCACCCTCCGACTGGACAGGGCTGGCTACACCTTC.